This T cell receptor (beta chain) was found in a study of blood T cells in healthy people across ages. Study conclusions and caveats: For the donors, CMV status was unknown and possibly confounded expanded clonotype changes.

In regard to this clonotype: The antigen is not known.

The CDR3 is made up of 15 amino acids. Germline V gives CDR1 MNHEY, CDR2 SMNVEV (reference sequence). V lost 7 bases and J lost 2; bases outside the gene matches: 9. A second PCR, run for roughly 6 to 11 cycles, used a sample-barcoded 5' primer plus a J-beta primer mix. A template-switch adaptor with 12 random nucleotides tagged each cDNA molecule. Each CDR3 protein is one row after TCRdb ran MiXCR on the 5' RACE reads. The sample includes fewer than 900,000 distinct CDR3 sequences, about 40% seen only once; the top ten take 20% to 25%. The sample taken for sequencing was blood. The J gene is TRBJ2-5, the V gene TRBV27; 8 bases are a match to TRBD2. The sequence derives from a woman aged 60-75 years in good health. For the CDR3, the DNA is TGTGCCAGCAAACGCCCGGCGGGGGGACAAGAGACCCAGTACTTC. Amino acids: CASKRPAGGQETQYF.